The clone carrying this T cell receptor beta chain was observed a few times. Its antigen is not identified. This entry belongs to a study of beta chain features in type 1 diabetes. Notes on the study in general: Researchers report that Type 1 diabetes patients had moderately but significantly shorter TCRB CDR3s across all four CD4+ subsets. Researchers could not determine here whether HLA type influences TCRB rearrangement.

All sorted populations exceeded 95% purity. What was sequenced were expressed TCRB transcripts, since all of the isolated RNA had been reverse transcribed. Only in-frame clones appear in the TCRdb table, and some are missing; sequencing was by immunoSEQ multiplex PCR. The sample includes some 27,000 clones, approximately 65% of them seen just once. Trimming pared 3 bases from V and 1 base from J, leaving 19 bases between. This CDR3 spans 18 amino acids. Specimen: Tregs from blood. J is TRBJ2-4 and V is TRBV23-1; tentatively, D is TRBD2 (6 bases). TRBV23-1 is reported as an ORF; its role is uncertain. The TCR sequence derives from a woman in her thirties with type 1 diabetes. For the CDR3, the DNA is TGCGCCAGCAGTCAGGAAACGACTAATAGCGGCGCCAAAAACATTCAGTACTTC. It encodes CASSQETTNSGAKNIQYF.